This T cell receptor (beta chain) stems from a study of shared clonotypes between healthy human individuals. Study-level results: Represented diversity (both genetic and exposure-history) was limited by the small number of donors.

Generated by immunoSEQ multiplex PCR, the TCRdb table keeps only in-frame clones and is missing some. The sample consists of some 1,900,000 clones, 85% to 95% of them appearing once. A word on this clone: Its target is unknown.

CDR1 and CDR2 (germline): SGHRS, YFSETQ. The CDR3 contains 12 residues. V was trimmed by 7 bases and J by 7 bases, leaving 13 bases between them. Naive CD8 cells lacked CD45RO, underwent positive selection for CCR7 and left out terminally differentiated effector memory CD45RA+ cells. The TCR originated in a man between 18 and 29 years old in good health. The rearrangement links TRBV5-1 to TRBJ2-3; TRBD1 or TRBD2 may be the D gene (5 bases each). Sample: naive CD8+ T cells sorted from blood. This chain's CDR3 is CASVGALNTQYF. In DNA, the CDR3 is TGCGCCAGCGTCGGGGCCTTAAATACGCAGTATTTT.